This T cell receptor beta chain was observed in a study of blood T cell repertoires in COVID-19. Study-level information: PBMCs, B-cell-depleted T cells, or T cells provided the cDNA or gDNA that made up the material.

Clones were read by immunoSEQ multiplex PCR, and TCRdb kept only the in-frame ones, dropping some. The table has fewer than 250,000 clones, under 90% seen once. Shortly before study entry, within 2 weeks, exposed participants had met a COVID-19 case. Trimming took off 7 bases at V and 1 base at J, with 14 bases between the two ends. The germline CDR1 and CDR2 sequences are SGHDT and YYEEEE. This CDR3 contains 15 residues. The chain uses TRBV5-6 and TRBJ1-4, with D unclear. The sequencing sample was made of PBMCs or T cells enriched from blood (not recorded which). This TCR was recovered from a middle-aged woman who had been exposed to COVID-19. CDR3 sequence reads: CASSAIGVTNEKLFF. CDR3 DNA: TGTGCCAGCTCAGCCATCGGGGTAACTAATGAAAAACTGTTTTTT. The whole variable domain, filled in from reference TRBV5-6 and TRBJ1-4, reads DAGVTQSPTHLIKTRGQQVTLRCSPKSGHDTVSWYQQALGQGPQFIFQYYEEEERQRGNFPDRFSGHQFPNYSSELNVNALLLGDSALYLCASSAIGVTNEKLFFGSGTQLSVL.